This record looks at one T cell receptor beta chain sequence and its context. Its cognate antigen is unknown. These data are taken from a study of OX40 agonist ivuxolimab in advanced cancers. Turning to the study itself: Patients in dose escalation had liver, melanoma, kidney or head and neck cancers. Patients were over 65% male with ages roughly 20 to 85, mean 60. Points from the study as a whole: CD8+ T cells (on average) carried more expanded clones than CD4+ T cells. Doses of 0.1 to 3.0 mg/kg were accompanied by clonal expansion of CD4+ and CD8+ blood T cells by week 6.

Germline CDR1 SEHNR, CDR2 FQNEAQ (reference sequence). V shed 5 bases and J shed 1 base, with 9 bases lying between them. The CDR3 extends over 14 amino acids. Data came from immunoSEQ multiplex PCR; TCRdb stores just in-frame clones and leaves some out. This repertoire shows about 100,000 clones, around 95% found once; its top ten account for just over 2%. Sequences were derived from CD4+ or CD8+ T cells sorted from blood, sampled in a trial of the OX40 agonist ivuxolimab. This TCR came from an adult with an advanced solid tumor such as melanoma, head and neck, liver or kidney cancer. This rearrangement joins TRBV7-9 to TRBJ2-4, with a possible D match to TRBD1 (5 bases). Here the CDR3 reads CASSTPGAKNIQYF. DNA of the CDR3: TGTGCCAGCAGCACCCCAGGGGCCAAAAACATTCAGTACTTC.